This T cell receptor (beta chain) is from a study of CD8+ T cells in alopecia areata (dated by TCRdb to 2016 to 2019). About the investigation overall: The treated patients, all with moderate-to-severe alopecia areata, were enrolled in an open-label pilot trial of oral tofacitinib given at 5 to 10 mg twice daily. Patients received tofacitinib for 6 to 18 months and were then followed off drug for 6 months to check for delayed response and recurrence. The study used high-throughput TCRbeta sequencing to examine T cell clonal expansion in alopecia areata, in both the C3H/HeJ mouse model and human patients. Human TCRbeta sequencing covered scalp tissue and sorted CD4+ and CD8+ peripheral blood T cells from patchy and totalis/universalis alopecia areata patients and healthy controls. Biopsies were taken from tofacitinib-treated patients at baseline and at 4 and 24 weeks of treatment, and a later scalp biopsy was taken in several of the tofacitinib-treated patients. Scalp clonality was compared across normal scalp (n=4), patchy alopecia areata scalp (n=8), and alopecia totalis/universalis scalp (n=8). RNA came from the PAXgene miRNA kit for fixed scalp, the miRNeasy kit for PBMCs, and the RNeasy kit for mouse skin. Amplification of TCRbeta CDR3 regions was done by immunoSEQ multiplex PCR using 35 Vbeta forward primers and 13 Jbeta reverse primers. Points the paper makes about the study in general: Scalp TCR repertoire analysis is complicated because resident alphabeta T cells in normal human skin are also sequenced, whereas mouse skin is dominated by gammadelta T cells. Compared with normal scalp, lesional scalp had higher clonality and more expanded CD8+ clones, particularly in alopecia totalis/universalis, a pattern that suggests antigenic drive. Shared TCR sequences between patients were less evident than in mice, which may be partly attributable to HLA diversity in the patient population.

Reading the germline V gene gives CDR1 KGHSH and CDR2 LQKENI. V is cut by 1 base and J by 5 bases, and the space between the germline ends is 11 bases. The CDR3 sequence holds 14 residues, the cysteine and phenylalanine included. Just CDR3 DNA is preserved here, 42 bases in frame from base 1. Library preparation employed the immunoSEQ multiplex PCR assay. RNA was extracted from all samples and reverse transcribed into cDNA, which served as template for TCR sequencing. First-strand cDNA was synthesized with SuperScript III using a 2:1 mix of oligo-dT and random hexamers. A synthetic immune receptor repertoire was used to assess amplification bias, and residual bias was removed computationally. For the original study's pipeline: Raw reads were preprocessed to remove errors, and CDR3 was defined according to IMGT conventions as the region from the conserved cysteine to phenylalanine. Clonality was computed as 1 minus the Shannon entropy, with the entropy normalized by log2 of the number of productive unique TCRs. Scalp TCRbeta sequences were cross-referenced with sorted blood CD4 and CD8 repertoires so that the CD4 or CD8 identity of scalp clones could be inferred. TCRdb's version of the immuneACCESS table is confined to in-frame rearrangements and falls short of the full clone set. An unresolved V gene accounts for under half of the shortfall where checked; the remainder is of unknown origin. Clonal size and the V and J genes are those of that table, whereas D and trimming came from the DNA. The sample table lists 220,000 or so clones, 57% of them with a count of one. The ten largest account for just over 0.45% of the sample.

A word on this clone: The antigen it binds to is not known. No qualities accompany the bases; no much larger clone lies one base away.

In the paper's terms, the time point label means: baseline before oral tofacitinib. Lesional scalp punch biopsies and peripheral blood were collected from alopecia areata patients. PBMCs were isolated by density centrifugation and stained for CD3, CD4 and CD8, and CD4+ and CD8+ T cells were sorted on a FACSAria. Rearrangement joined TRBV18 to TRBJ2-5, with the D segment possibly TRBD1 or TRBD2, each aligning over 5 bases. The input for sequencing was CD4+ T cells sorted from blood, taken at week 0. This sequence originates from a human donor with alopecia areata. Here the CDR3 is given as CASSPQGPRETQYF. The bases read TGTGCCAGCTCACCACAGGGACCGAGGGAGACCCAGTACTTC. The CDR3 plus the reference TRBV18 and TRBJ2-5 genes for the other parts give the full variable domain: NAGVMQNPRHLVRRRGQEARLRCSPMKGHSHVYWYRQLPEEGLKFMVYLQKENIIDESGMPKERFSAEFPKEGPSILRIQQVVRGDSAAYFCASSPQGPRETQYFGPGTRLLVL.